Following are 7 T cell receptor beta chains from one sample sequenced in a study of blood T cell repertoires in COVID-19. Method: immunoSEQ multiplex PCR; TCRdb's copy keeps in-frame clones and lacks some. The sample contains about 220,000 clones, roughly four fifths of which appear only once. Sequenced: PBMCs or T cells enriched from blood (not recorded which). The receptors here all came from a woman aged 55-70 years who had recovered from COVID-19.

Sample share makes this clone medium-sized. V and J are TRBV9 and TRBJ1-2, with 8 positions matching TRBD1. The CDR3 contains 15 residues. Trimming cost V 0 bases and J 4 bases; bases outside gene matches: 5. CDR1 and CDR2 (germline): SGDLS, YYNGEE. The CDR3 DNA sequence: TGTGCCAGCAGCGTAGATTCAGGGACAGGCTATGGCTACACCTTC. Residues: CASSVDSGTGYGYTF.

The chain is built from TRBV27 and TRBJ1-1; 9 bases map to TRBD1. The CDR3 has 14 amino acids. From germline, CDR1 is MNHEY and CDR2 SMNVEV (reference sequence). V shed 5 bases, J shed 5 bases, and the junction held 6 bases outside the gene matches. CDR3 residues: CASSAQQGATEAFF. The CDR3 bases are TGTGCCAGCAGTGCACAACAGGGGGCAACTGAAGCTTTCTTT.

This clone appeared a single time. The CDR3 coding sequence is TGTGCCAGCACCTCAGGAGGTTCGGAGACCCAGTACTTC. It encodes CASTSGGSETQYF. The chain carries TRBV6-5 and TRBJ2-5; possibly TRBD2 for D (5 bases). V was cut by 7 bases and J by 5 bases, with 14 bases left in between. The CDR3 runs 13 residues. Germline V gives CDR1 MNHEY, CDR2 SVGAGI.

This chain links TRBV5-1 with TRBJ2-3; no clear D. The V gene's germline CDR1 is SGHRS and CDR2 YFSETQ. Trimming left V 4 bases short and J 0 bases short, with 15 bases between. This CDR3 is 16 amino acids long. CDR3 DNA sequence: TGCGCCAGCAGCCCCCGACCAGAGCGCAGCACAGATACGCAGTATTTT. Residues: CASSPRPERSTDTQYF.

Written as DNA, the CDR3 is TGTGCCAGCAGCCCGAGGGCAGGGGACCGGCAGCCCCAGCATTTT. Translating gives CASSPRAGDRQPQHF. J is TRBJ1-5 and V is TRBV4-2, with D perhaps matching TRBD1 (6 bases). CDR1 is LGHNA and CDR2 is YNFKEQ in the germline V gene. Trimming left V 4 bases short and J 7 bases short, with 17 bases between. The CDR3 extends over 15 amino acids.

The chain uses TRBV27 and TRBJ1-4; 9 bases align to TRBD1. Trimming at V came to 3 bases and at J to 1 base, leaving 6 bases not matched to a gene. This CDR3 is built from 17 residues. The germline gives CDR1 MNHEY, CDR2 SMNVEV (reference sequence). CDR3 in DNA: TGTGCCAGCAGTTTGACCACGGACAGGGGAACTAATGAAAAACTGTTTTTT. The encoded protein is CASSLTTDRGTNEKLFF.

This chain uses TRBV10-3 with TRBJ2-1; D is unresolved. The CDR3 loop spans 15 amino acids. Trimming stripped 4 bases from V and 2 bases from J, with 12 bases between. CDR1 ENHRY and CDR2 SYGVKD come from the germline V gene. The CDR3 bases are TGTGCCATCAGTGGGGCAGCCAGCACCTACAATGAGCAGTTCTTC. Its translation: CAISGAASTYNEQFF.